The 32 T cell receptor beta chains listed next were all sequenced from one sample in a study of T cells in Graves' hyperthyroidism and ophthalmopathy. The CDR3 regions of TCR beta were amplified from RNA transcripts. The TCR CDR3 first-round RT-PCR relied on the HTBI primer set. TCRdb passed the multiplex PCR reads through MiXCR, listing each CDR3 protein once. Of approximately 400,000 distinct CDR3 sequences listed, under 15% are singletons. The specimen was blood. These receptors were taken from a young woman with Graves' hyperthyroidism.

The chain links TRBV9 to TRBJ2-4; 8 bases match TRBD2. The ends lost 3 bases at V and 2 bases at J; junction bases unmatched: 7. The germline gives CDR1 SGDLS, CDR2 YYNGEE. CDR3 size: 16 residues. CDR3 in DNA: TGTGCCAGCAGCGAGTCGGGGGGGCGGACCAAAAACATTCAGTACTTC. Residues: CASSESGGRTKNIQYF.

The chain joins TRBV11-2 to TRBJ2-1; tentatively, D is TRBD2 (6 bases). The DNA matches TRBJ2-7 better at its end, which makes the J call doubtful. The CDR3 runs to 13 residues. The germline V gene has CDR1 SGHAT and CDR2 FQNNGV. CDR3: CASSRDSYNEQYF. The DNA of the CDR3 is TGTGCCAGCAGCCGGGACTCATACAATGAGCAGTACTTC.

This chain joins TRBV6-6 and TRBJ2-7, with D maybe TRBD2 (5 bases). The V end lost 0 bases, the J end lost 0 bases, and 12 bases lay between the germline ends. Looked up from germline, CDR1 is MNHNY and CDR2 is SVGAGI (reference sequence). This CDR3 has 16 residues. The CDR3 DNA reads TGTGCCAGCAGTTACTCGTTCGGAGGCGTCTCCTACGAGCAGTACTTC. Protein product: CASSYSFGGVSYEQYF.

The rearrangement links TRBV9 to TRBJ2-7; D is undetermined. CDR3 size: 16 residues. With 0 bases removed from V and 7 bases from J, the gap between germline ends came to 20 bases. Germline loops: CDR1 SGDLS, CDR2 YYNGEE. The CDR3 here is CASSVGKTWTGGEQYF. The CDR3 nucleotides are TGTGCCAGCAGCGTAGGTAAGACTTGGACGGGTGGTGAGCAGTACTTC.

This rearrangement joins TRBV3-1 to TRBJ2-2, with no clear D. V shed 3 bases and J shed 3 bases, with 8 bases lying between them. Germline lookup yields CDR1 LGHDT and CDR2 YNNKEL (reference sequence). This CDR3 has 14 residues. The CDR3 sequence: CASSQGRDTGELFF. CDR3 bases: TGTGCCAGCAGCCAGGGCCGGGACACCGGGGAGCTGTTTTTT.

This clonotype was counted ten times or more. The rearrangement links TRBV12-3 or TRBV12-4 to TRBJ2-7, with D perhaps TRBD1 (6 bases). V dropped 6 bases and J dropped 6 bases, with 12 bases sitting between them. This CDR3 region has 12 residues. The CDR3 region is CASSHGTTEQYF. The CDR3 DNA reads TGTGCCAGCAGCCATGGGACAACCGAGCAGTACTTC.

The rearrangement joins TRBV5-6 to TRBJ1-2, with D uncertain. Germline lookup yields CDR1 SGHDT and CDR2 YYEEEE. The length of the CDR3 is 13 residues. The ends were cut back, 0 bases at V and 8 bases at J, with 11 bases in the middle. Written as DNA, the CDR3 is TGTGCCAGCAGCTTGGTAGGCAGATGGGGCTACACCTTC. This sequence encodes CASSLVGRWGYTF.

A few counts support this clonotype. The J gene is TRBJ1-2, the V gene TRBV27; D unclear. Germline V gene sequence: CDR1 MNHEY, CDR2 SMNVEV (reference sequence). V lost 2 bases and J lost 4, with 8 bases in between. CDR3 length equals 13 residues. The CDR3 loop reads CASSLRESYGYTF. CDR3 in DNA: TGTGCCAGCAGTTTAAGGGAAAGCTATGGCTACACCTTC.

This clonotype was detected ten times or more. This chain joins TRBV24-1 and TRBJ1-5; the D is unclear. The CDR3 loop spans 14 amino acids. Trimming pared 3 bases from V and 4 bases from J, leaving 9 bases between. CDR1 is KGHDR and CDR2 is SFDVKD in the germline V gene. CDR3 protein: CATSDPTRNQPQHF. CDR3 bases: TGTGCCACCAGTGATCCTACACGAAATCAGCCCCAGCATTTT.

This clonotype was counted at least ten times. This chain uses TRBV6-2 or TRBV6-3 with TRBJ1-1; D is undetermined. The CDR3 length is 13 residues. Germline V gene lookup returns CDR1 MNHEY and CDR2 SVGEGT. The V gene lost 5 bases and the J gene lost 1 base, with 8 bases spanning the gap. In nucleotides, the CDR3 is TGTGCCAGCAGTCCCTATAGGAACACTGAAGCTTTCTTT. Its translation is CASSPYRNTEAFF.

This clonotype was counted many times. The genes are TRBV7-2 and TRBJ2-1, with TRBD2 matching over 10 bases. V trimming: 7 bases; J trimming: 4 bases; junction bases outside the gene matches: 10. CDR1 and CDR2 (germline): SGHTA, FQGNSA. The CDR3 totals 16 residues. The CDR3 DNA reads as TGTGCCAGCAAGATTAGCACTAGCGGGACTTACAATGAGCAGTTCTTC. This sequence encodes CASKISTSGTYNEQFF.

The chain has TRBV20-1 and TRBJ1-5, with D tentatively TRBD1 (6 bases). The CDR3 has 17 amino acids. The ends were cut back, 6 bases at V and 0 bases at J, with 21 bases in the middle. CDR1 DFQATT and CDR2 SNEGSKA come from the germline V gene (reference sequence). The CDR3 reads CSAAGTTSYYSNQPQHF. CDR3 bases: TGCAGTGCGGCCGGGACAACGAGCTATTATAGCAATCAGCCCCAGCATTTT.

The sample holds many counts of this clonotype. V and J are TRBV11-2 and TRBJ2-6; 9 bases agree with TRBD1. Trimming removed 3 bases from V and 0 bases from J; junction bases left unmatched: 12. Germline V gene sequence: CDR1 SGHAT, CDR2 FQNNGV. The CDR3 is made up of 20 amino acids. The CDR3 loop reads CASSLEDRGRLYSGANVLTF. The CDR3 region has the DNA TGTGCCAGCAGCTTGGAGGACAGGGGTCGGCTTTACTCTGGGGCCAACGTCCTGACTTTC. The full variable domain, its missing parts supplied by reference TRBV11-2 and TRBJ2-6, is EAGVAQSPRYKIIEKRQSVAFWCNPISGHATLYWYQQILGQGPKLLIQFQNNGVVDDSQLPKDRFSAERLKGVDSTLKIQPAKLEDSAVYLCASSLEDRGRLYSGANVLTFGAGSRLTVL.

This clonotype appeared many times. This chain links TRBV2 with TRBJ2-1, with 8 bases matching TRBD1. After removal of 7 bases from V and 1 base from J, the junction contained 3 bases not matched to a gene. The CDR3 loop spans 14 amino acids. Germline CDR1 is SNHLY and CDR2 is FYNNEI. This chain's CDR3 is CASIQGVSYNEQFF. In DNA, the CDR3 is TGTGCCAGCATACAGGGGGTGTCCTACAATGAGCAGTTCTTC.

The chain employs TRBV12-3 or TRBV12-4 and TRBJ1-3; no clear D. The CDR3 totals 14 residues. V was cut by 2 bases and J by 7 bases, with 12 bases left in between. Here the CDR3 reads CASSLRGRVNTIYF. In nucleotides, the CDR3 is TGTGCCAGCAGTTTAAGAGGGAGGGTGAACACCATATATTTT.

This clonotype was detected only a few times. The chain is built from TRBV5-1 and TRBJ2-3, with D tentatively TRBD1 or TRBD2 (5 bases each). V was shortened by 4 bases and J by 8 bases, with 17 bases between the two germline ends. This CDR3 comprises 14 residues. CDR1 is SGHRS, CDR2 YFSETQ, per germline. This CDR3 reads CASSDTPREITQYF. The CDR3 DNA sequence: TGCGCCAGCAGCGATACACCCAGGGAGATTACGCAGTATTTT.

This clonotype was seen repeatedly, ten times or more. This rearrangement joins TRBV27 to TRBJ2-7, with 14 bases fitting TRBD2. V dropped 6 bases and J dropped 0; count of bases not matched to a gene: 16. Germline V gives CDR1 MNHEY, CDR2 SMNVEV (reference sequence). The CDR3 loop spans 20 amino acids. The CDR3 protein is CASSPHGLAGGGGISYEQYF. The CDR3 DNA sequence: TGTGCCAGCAGCCCCCACGGACTAGCGGGAGGAGGAGGAATCTCCTACGAGCAGTACTTC.

At least ten counts were recorded for this clonotype. This chain links TRBV28 with TRBJ1-1; D is undetermined. The CDR3 totals 17 residues. CDR1 MDHEN and CDR2 SYDVKM come from the germline V gene. The V and J ends lost 7 bases and 1 base respectively, with 22 bases between them. The DNA of the CDR3 is TGTGCCAGCACGCCAAATTCCCGGCCGGGGAGGAACACTGAAGCTTTCTTT. This gives the protein CASTPNSRPGRNTEAFF.

This clonotype has just a few counts. CDR3 residues: CASSGDRDVYGYTF. The CDR3 region has the DNA TGTGCCAGCAGCGGAGACAGGGACGTCTATGGCTACACCTTC. The chain links TRBV13 to TRBJ1-2; 7 bases fit TRBD1. Per the germline V gene, CDR1 is PRHDT and CDR2 is FYEKMQ (reference sequence). The CDR3 is 14 amino acids. V shed 5 bases, J shed 4 bases, and the junction held 7 bases outside the gene matches.

Many counts were recorded for this clonotype. The genes are TRBV5-5 and TRBJ2-1; TRBD1 matches 7 bases. With V trimmed by 6 bases and J by 9 bases, 15 bases remained unmatched. This CDR3 is built from 15 residues. In germline, CDR1 is SGHKS, CDR2 YYEKEE (reference sequence). CDR3 nucleotide sequence: TGTGCCAGCATCACCCTTAATACAGGGGCGCGTGAGCAGTTCTTC. The encoded protein is CASITLNTGAREQFF.

This clonotype was counted ten times or more. V gene TRBV10-3 combines with J gene TRBJ2-6, with D tentatively TRBD1 (6 bases). Germline assignment: CDR1 ENHRY and CDR2 SYGVKD. The CDR3 runs to 14 residues. Deletions cut 10 bases from V and 2 bases from J, with 12 bases between. The CDR3 region has the DNA TGTGCCACCCAACAGGGAACTGGGGCCAACGTCCTGACTTTC. Residues: CATQQGTGANVLTF.

This clonotype was observed at least ten times. The V gene is TRBV20-1, the J gene TRBJ2-1; 7 bases map to TRBD2. The CDR3 extends over 15 amino acids. Germline V gene lookup returns CDR1 DFQATT and CDR2 SNEGSKA (reference sequence). The trim removed 3 bases at V and 3 bases at J, leaving 8 bases unmatched. The CDR3 DNA reads TGCAGTGCTAGCGCGGGAGTAAGGAGCTACAATGAGCAGTTCTTC. It encodes CSASAGVRSYNEQFF.

At least ten counts were recorded for this clonotype. This sequence joins TRBV6-1 and TRBJ2-1; TRBD2 matches 10 bases. Losses at the gene ends were 8 bases for V and 5 bases for J; bases not matched to a gene: 3. CDR3 size: 13 residues. The germline V gene has CDR1 MNHNS and CDR2 SASEGT. The CDR3 sequence: CASQREGNNEQFF. CDR3 DNA: TGTGCCAGCCAGCGGGAGGGGAACAATGAGCAGTTCTTC.

This clonotype was picked up a small number of times. A much larger clone is a single base away; this may be a read error. The chain links TRBV12-3 or TRBV12-4 to TRBJ2-4, with a weak D call TRBD2 (6 bases). This CDR3 spans 15 amino acids. V was shortened by 6 bases and J by 2 bases, with 14 bases between the two germline ends. The CDR3 DNA is TGTGCCAGCAGGCGGGACTCCTTAACCAAAAACATTCAGTACTTC. Its translation: CASRRDSLTKNIQYF.

V and J are TRBV7-2 and TRBJ2-7, with D uncertain. Looked up from germline, CDR1 is SGHTA and CDR2 is FQGNSA. V was shortened by 5 bases and J by 3 bases, with 11 bases between the two germline ends. The CDR3 contains 13 residues. The CDR3 here is CASSAFGLYEQYF. CDR3 nucleotide sequence: TGTGCCAGCAGCGCCTTTGGCCTCTACGAGCAGTACTTC. The entire variable domain, with the rest obtained from reference TRBV7-2 and TRBJ2-7, is as follows: GAGVSQSPSNKVTEKGKDVELRCDPISGHTALYWYRQSLGQGLEFLIYFQGNSAPDKSGLPSDRFSAERTGGSVSTLTIQRTQQEDSAVYLCASSAFGLYEQYFGPGTRLTVT.

In its sample, this clonotype was seen a few times. The chain recombines TRBV19 with TRBJ2-1; 9 nucleotides match TRBD2. Trimming removed 7 bases from V and 4 bases from J; junction bases left unmatched: 2. This CDR3 is 13 amino acids long. Germline V gene data show CDR1 as LNHDA and CDR2 as SQIVND (reference sequence). CDR3 residues: CASKGLAYNEQFF. DNA of the CDR3: TGTGCCAGTAAGGGACTAGCTTACAATGAGCAGTTCTTC.

This clonotype was counted at least ten times. The V gene is TRBV7-2, the J gene TRBJ1-1; D may be TRBD1 (6 bases). CDR1 and CDR2 from the germline V gene are SGHTA and FQGNSA. With 5 bases removed from V and 4 bases from J, the gap between germline ends came to 14 bases. The CDR3 totals 14 residues. The CDR3 loop is CASSPGQFITEAFF. DNA for the CDR3: TGTGCCAGCAGCCCCGGACAGTTTATCACTGAAGCTTTCTTT.

This clonotype showed up many times. V usage is TRBV7-9 and J usage is TRBJ2-7, with 10 bases aligning to TRBD2. The CDR3 sequence is 15 residues long. Germline assignment: CDR1 SEHNR and CDR2 FQNEAQ (reference sequence). V was clipped by 5 bases and J by 3 bases; unmatched bases: 7. CDR3 residues: CASSRILAGSYEQYF. The CDR3 region has the DNA TGTGCCAGCAGCCGGATACTAGCGGGGAGCTACGAGCAGTACTTC.

The chain joins TRBV15 to TRBJ2-3; TRBD2 is a possible D gene (7 bases). The V gene's germline CDR1 is LNHNV and CDR2 YYDKDF (reference sequence). The CDR3 has 14 amino acids. Trimming left V 3 bases short and J 6 bases short, with 13 bases between. The CDR3 loop reads CATSRPGEGDTQYF. Here the CDR3 DNA reads TGTGCCACCAGCAGGCCAGGGGAGGGGGATACGCAGTATTTT.

This clonotype was found many times. The CDR3 sequence is CASTVQGNTEAFF. The CDR3 coding sequence is TGTGCCAGCACCGTACAGGGGAACACTGAAGCTTTCTTT. The V gene is TRBV28, the J gene TRBJ1-1; the D gene is possibly TRBD1 (6 bases). The V and J ends lost 7 bases and 1 base respectively, with 10 bases between them. Germline V CDR1 and CDR2: MDHEN, SYDVKM. This CDR3 region has 13 residues.

This clonotype has only one observation. This may stem from a read error, because a much larger clone lies one nucleotide away. The chain is built from TRBV20-1 and TRBJ1-1; D call uncertain. This CDR3 spans 16 amino acids. The V gene lost 5 bases and the J gene lost 0 bases, with 19 bases spanning the gap. The germline gives CDR1 DFQATT, CDR2 SNEGSKA (reference sequence). The DNA of the CDR3 is TGCAGTGCTGGAAGAGACACCTATTTCATGAACACTGAAGCTTTCTTT. Its translation is CSAGRDTYFMNTEAFF.

This clonotype was counted a few times. This chain connects TRBV27 to TRBJ1-3; no firm D call. Trimming removed 4 bases from V and 3 bases from J, with 7 bases in between. Per germline, CDR1 MNHEY and CDR2 SMNVEV (reference sequence). The CDR3 totals 13 residues. The CDR3 loop is CASSYGIGNTIYF. In DNA, the CDR3 is TGTGCCAGCAGTTATGGGATTGGAAACACCATATATTTT.